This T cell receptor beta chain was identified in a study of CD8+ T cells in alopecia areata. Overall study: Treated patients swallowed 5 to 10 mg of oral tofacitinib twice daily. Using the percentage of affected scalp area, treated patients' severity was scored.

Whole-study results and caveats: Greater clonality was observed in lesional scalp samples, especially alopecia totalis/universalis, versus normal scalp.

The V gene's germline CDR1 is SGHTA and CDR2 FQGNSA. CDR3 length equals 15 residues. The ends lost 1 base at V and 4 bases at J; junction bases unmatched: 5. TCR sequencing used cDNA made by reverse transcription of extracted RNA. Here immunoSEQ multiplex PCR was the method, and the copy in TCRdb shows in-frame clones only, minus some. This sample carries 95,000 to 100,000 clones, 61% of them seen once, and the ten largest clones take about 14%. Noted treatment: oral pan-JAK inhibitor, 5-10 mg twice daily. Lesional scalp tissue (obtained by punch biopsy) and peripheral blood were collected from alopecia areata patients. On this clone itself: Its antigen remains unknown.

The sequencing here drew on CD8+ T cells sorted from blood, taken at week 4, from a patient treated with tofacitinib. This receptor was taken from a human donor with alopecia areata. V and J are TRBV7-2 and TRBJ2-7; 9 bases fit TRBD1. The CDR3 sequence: CASSLEGTGIYEQYF. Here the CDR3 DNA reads TGTGCCAGCAGCTTAGAAGGGACAGGGATTTACGAGCAGTACTTC.